A selection of T cell receptor beta chains follows, all from one sample in a study of graft-versus-host responses after intestinal transplantation. The protocol was immunoSEQ multiplex PCR, while the TCRdb copy is restricted to in-frame clones and leaves out a portion. The sample has about 100,000 clones; about 90% are singletons. No antigen has been identified for these receptors. This specimen was unstimulated CD4+ T cells sorted from spleen or lymph node cells, taken before transplant. These receptors were taken from a human donor who was the organ donor for an intestinal transplant. The CDR3 runs from the conserved cysteine through the conserved F or W. A D gene is named only where the DNA matches it firmly. Clone sizes are given selectively: once, few, many, or a class where the clone is expanded.

15 . TRBD1 TRBJ2-2 TRBV5-1 TGCGCCAGCAGCTCTCCGGACAGGGGCACCGGGGAGCTGTTTTTT CASSSPDRGTGELFF
19 . TRBD2 TRBJ2-1 TRBV4-1 TGCGCCAGCAGCCAAGACACTCCTAGCGGGGCATACTCATACAATGAGCAGTTCTTC CASSQDTPSGAYSYNEQFF
15 . . TRBJ1-2 TRBV18 TGTGCCAGCTCAGCACTAGCACAGGGAGGGAATGGCTACACCTTC CASSALAQGGNGYTF
15 . TRBD2 TRBJ2-2 TRBV6-1 TGTGCCAGCAGGACTAGCGGGGCGGGCACCGGGGAGCTGTTTTTT CASRTSGAGTGELFF
13 few . TRBJ1-2 TRBV30 TGTGCCTGCCACGCGGGATCCGACTATGGCTACACCTTC CACHAGSDYGYTF
13 . TRBD1 TRBJ1-2 TRBV27 TGTGCCAGCCGTCTGGCAGGGGGCTCTGGCTACACCTTC CASRLAGGSGYTF
13 . . TRBJ1-6 TRBV30 TGTGCCTGGAGTGCACAGATTAATTCACCCCTCCACTTT CAWSAQINSPLHF
18 . . TRBJ1-2 TRBV5-4 TGTGCCAGCAGCTTGTTTCTTGGTGTAGGGCAGGGGATTTATGGCTACACCTTC CASSLFLGVGQGIYGYTF
15 . TRBD1 TRBJ1-5 TRBV10-2 TGCGCCAGCAGGAAGGACAGGGTGGGCAATCAGCCCCAGCATTTT CASRKDRVGNQPQHF
14 . TRBD1 TRBJ1-1 TRBV2 TGTGCCAGCAAACGACAGGGTCTGGACACTGAAGCTTTCTTT CASKRQGLDTEAFF
12 . . TRBJ2-7 TRBV11-2 TGTGCCAGCAGCTCCCCCCTGAAGGGGCAGTACTTC CASSSPLKGQYF
16 . TRBD1 TRBJ2-2 TRBV4-1 TGCGCCAGCAGCCAAGCGTCCAGGGGGCGCACCGGGGAGCTGTTTTTT CASSQASRGRTGELFF
15 . . TRBJ1-3 TRBV4-2 TGTGCCAGCAGCCAAGGGGACATCTCTGGAAACACCATATATTTT CASSQGDISGNTIYF
13 . TRBD1 TRBJ1-5 TRBV30 TGTGCCTGGGCGACAGGGCAGAGTCAGCCCCAGCATTTT CAWATGQSQPQHF
16 . TRBD2 TRBJ2-1 TRBV4-1 TGCGCCAGCAGCCAACAACCGGGACTAGGAATCAATGAGCAGTTCTTC CASSQQPGLGINEQFF
16 . . TRBJ1-2 TRBV7-8 TGTGCCAGCAGCTTAACGACCCGGGGCGCTAACTATGGCTACACCTTC CASSLTTRGANYGYTF
17 once TRBD1 TRBJ1-1 TRBV11-2 TGTGCCAGCAGCTTGTTAGGGGACAGGGGAGTGAACACTGAAGCTTTCTTT CASSLLGDRGVNTEAFF
16 . TRBD2 TRBJ2-5 TRBV4-1 TGCGCCAGCAGCCAAGATGCGGCGGGGGGTACGGAGACCCAGTACTTC CASSQDAAGGTETQYF
16 . TRBD1 TRBJ2-5 TRBV9 TGTGCCAGCAGCGTGGGTTGGGTAGGGGGCGGAGAGACCCAGTACTTC CASSVGWVGGGETQYF
12 . . TRBJ2-7 TRBV30 TGTGCCTGGAGTCGAGCTTCATACGAGCAGTACTTC CAWSRASYEQYF
14 . . TRBJ2-1 TRBV18 TGTGCCAGCTCAAGACAGCCCGAGGGGAATGAGCAGTTCTTC CASSRQPEGNEQFF
13 . . TRBJ2-2 TRBV7-3 TGTGCCAGCAGCTATATGGACACCGGGGAGCTGTTTTTT CASSYMDTGELFF
16 . TRBD1 TRBJ1-3 TRBV7-3 TGTGCCAGCAGCGCTTCCGGGACAGCTCTTGGAAACACCATATATTTT CASSASGTALGNTIYF
11 . . TRBJ1-4 TRBV20-1 TGCAGTGCTAGAGGCGCGGGATGGGTGTTTTTT CSARGAGWVFF
15 . . TRBJ2-2 TRBV5-1 TGCGCCAGCAGCTTGGAGACAGGGAACACCGGGGAGCTGTTTTTT CASSLETGNTGELFF
13 . . TRBJ2-7 TRBV27 TGTGCCACCGCCTTGGCATCCCAATACGAGCAGTACTTC CATALASQYEQYF
15 . TRBD1 TRBJ2-7 TRBV5-1 TGCGCCAGCAGTCATCGGCGGACAGGGAGCGACGAGCAGTACTTC CASSHRRTGSDEQYF
13 . . TRBJ1-2 TRBV5-1 TGCGCCAGCAGCTTGGGGGGCAACTATGGCTACACCTTC CASSLGGNYGYTF
14 . TRBD1 TRBJ1-2 TRBV30 TGTGCCGGCCAGTGGACAGGGGGAATTGGGAGCTACACCTTC CAGQWTGGIGSYTF
17 . . TRBJ2-7 TRBV10-3 TGTGCCATCAGTGAACTAGGGCTAAGGGGGAAGTCCTACGAGCAGTACTTC CAISELGLRGKSYEQYF
16 . . TRBJ1-6 TRBV4-1 TGCGCCAGCAGCCAATTCATGACAGTCCAAAATTCACCCCTCCACTTT CASSQFMTVQNSPLHF
15 . . TRBJ1-1 TRBV11-1 TGTGCCAGCAGCGGTTACAGGGCTGTGAACACTGAAGCTTTCTTT CASSGYRAVNTEAFF
14 . . TRBJ2-7 TRBV6-5 TGTGCCAGCAGTTACGAGTGGGGCTCCTACGAGCAGTACTTC CASSYEWGSYEQYF
15 once TRBD1 TRBJ2-7 TRBV2 TGTGCCAGCAGTGACGGAGACAGGGCCATGGACGAGCAGTACTTC CASSDGDRAMDEQYF
15 . . TRBJ1-6 TRBV4-2 TGTGCCAGCAGCTCAAGCGGGGGCAGCAATTCACCCCTCCACTTT CASSSSGGSNSPLHF
16 few . TRBJ1-3 TRBV4-2 TGTGCCAGCAGCCAAGATCGGACAAGCTCTGGAAACACCATATATTTT CASSQDRTSSGNTIYF
14 . . TRBJ1-2 TRBV28 TGTGCCAGCGGGATAATAGGTTACGGTGATGGCTACACCTTC CASGIIGYGDGYTF
13 . . TRBJ1-1 TRBV18 TGTGCCAGCTCACCACAACGTAGGACTGAAGCTTTCTTT CASSPQRRTEAFF
12 . . TRBJ2-5 TRBV6-5 TGTGCCAGCAGTGAAGCCCAAGAGACCCAGTACTTC CASSEAQETQYF
14 . . TRBJ1-4 TRBV7-8 TGTGCCAGCAGCCTCGTTCGAACTAATGAAAAACTGTTTTTT CASSLVRTNEKLFF
17 . TRBD1 TRBJ2-3 TRBV5-1 TGCGCCAGCAGCTTGAGGCGGGACAGGGCGTCCACAGATACGCAGTATTTT CASSLRRDRASTDTQYF
13 . . TRBJ1-1 TRBV10-1 TGCGCCAGCAGCAGGACGGAGAACACTGAAGCTTTCTTT CASSRTENTEAFF
14 . TRBD1 TRBJ1-2 TRBV30 TGTGCCTGGAGTCCTGACAGGGATAACTATGGCTACACCTTC CAWSPDRDNYGYTF
14 once TRBD1 TRBJ2-1 TRBV11-3 TGTGCCAGCAGCTTTCAGGGGGCCTACAATGAGCAGTTCTTC CASSFQGAYNEQFF
12 . . TRBJ2-5 TRBV10-3 TGTGCCATCGGGAGGACGGAAGAGACCCAGTACTTC CAIGRTEETQYF